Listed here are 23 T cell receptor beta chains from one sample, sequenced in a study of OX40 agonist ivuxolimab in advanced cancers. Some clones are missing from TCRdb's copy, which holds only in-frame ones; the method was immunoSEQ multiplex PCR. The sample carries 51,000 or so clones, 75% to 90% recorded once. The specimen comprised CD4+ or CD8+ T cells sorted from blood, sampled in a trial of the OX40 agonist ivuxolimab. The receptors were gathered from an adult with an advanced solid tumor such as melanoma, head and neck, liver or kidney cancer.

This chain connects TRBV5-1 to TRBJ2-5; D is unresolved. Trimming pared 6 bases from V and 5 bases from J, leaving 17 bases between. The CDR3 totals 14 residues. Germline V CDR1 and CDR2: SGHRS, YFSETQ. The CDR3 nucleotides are TGCGCCAGCACACCACTCCCCGAGGCGGAGACCCAGTACTTC. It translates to CASTPLPEAETQYF.

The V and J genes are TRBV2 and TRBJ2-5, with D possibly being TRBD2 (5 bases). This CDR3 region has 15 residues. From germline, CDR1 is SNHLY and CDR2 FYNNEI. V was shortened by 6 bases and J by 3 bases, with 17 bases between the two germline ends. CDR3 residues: CASSWPGVKEETQYF. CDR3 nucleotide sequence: TGTGCCAGCAGCTGGCCCGGGGTGAAGGAAGAGACCCAGTACTTC.

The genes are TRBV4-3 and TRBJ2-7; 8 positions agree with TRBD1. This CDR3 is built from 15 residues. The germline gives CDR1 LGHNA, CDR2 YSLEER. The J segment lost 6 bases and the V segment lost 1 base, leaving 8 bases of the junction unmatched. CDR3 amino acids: CASSQATGALAEQYF. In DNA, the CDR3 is TGCGCCAGCAGCCAAGCGACAGGGGCTTTGGCCGAGCAGTACTTC.

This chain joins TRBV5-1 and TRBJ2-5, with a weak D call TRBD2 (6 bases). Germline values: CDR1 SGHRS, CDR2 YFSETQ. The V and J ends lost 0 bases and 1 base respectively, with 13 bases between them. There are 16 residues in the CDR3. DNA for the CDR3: TGCGCCAGCAGCTTGGGGTCCCGGGACTTCCAAGAGACCCAGTACTTC. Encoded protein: CASSLGSRDFQETQYF.

The CDR3 region has the DNA TGCGCCAGCAGCCAAGACCCCGGGACAGGGCCCACTTACGAGCAGTACTTC. This codes for CASSQDPGTGPTYEQYF. The chain combines TRBV4-3 with TRBJ2-7; 9 bases are a match to TRBD1. With V trimmed by 0 bases and J by 4 bases, 10 bases remained unmatched. Germline V gene sequence: CDR1 LGHNA, CDR2 YSLEER. The CDR3 loop spans 17 amino acids.

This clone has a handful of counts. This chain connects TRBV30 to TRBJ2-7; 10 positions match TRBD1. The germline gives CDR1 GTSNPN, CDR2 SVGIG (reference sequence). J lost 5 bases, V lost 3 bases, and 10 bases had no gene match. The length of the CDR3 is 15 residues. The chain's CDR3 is CAWRTGGPKVDEQYF. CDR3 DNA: TGTGCCTGGAGGACAGGGGGCCCGAAAGTGGACGAGCAGTACTTC.

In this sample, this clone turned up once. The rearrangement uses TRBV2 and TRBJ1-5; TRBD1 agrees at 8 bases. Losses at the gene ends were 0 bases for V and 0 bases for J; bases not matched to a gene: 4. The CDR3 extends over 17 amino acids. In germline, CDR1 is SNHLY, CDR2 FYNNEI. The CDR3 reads CASSEAWTGNSNQPQHF. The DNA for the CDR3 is TGTGCCAGCAGTGAAGCATGGACAGGGAATAGCAATCAGCCCCAGCATTTT.

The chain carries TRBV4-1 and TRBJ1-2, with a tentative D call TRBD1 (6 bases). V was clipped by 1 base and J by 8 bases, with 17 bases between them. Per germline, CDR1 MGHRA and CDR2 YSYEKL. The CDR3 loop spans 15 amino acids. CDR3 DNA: TGCGCCAGCAGCCAAGTCATGGCGGGGGCAGGCGGCTACACCTTC. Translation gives CASSQVMAGAGGYTF.

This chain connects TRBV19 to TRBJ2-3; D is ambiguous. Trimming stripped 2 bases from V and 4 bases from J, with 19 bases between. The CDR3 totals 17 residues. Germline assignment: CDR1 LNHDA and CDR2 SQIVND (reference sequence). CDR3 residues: CASSIYGATARADTQYF. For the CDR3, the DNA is TGTGCCAGTAGTATATACGGCGCGACCGCAAGAGCAGATACGCAGTATTTT.

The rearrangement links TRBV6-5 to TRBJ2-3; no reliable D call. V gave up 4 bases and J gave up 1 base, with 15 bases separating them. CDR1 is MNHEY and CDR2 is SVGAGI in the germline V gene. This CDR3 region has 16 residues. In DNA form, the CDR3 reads TGTGCCAGCAGTTCGCCCTTGACTCGTGGCACAGATACGCAGTATTTT. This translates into CASSSPLTRGTDTQYF.

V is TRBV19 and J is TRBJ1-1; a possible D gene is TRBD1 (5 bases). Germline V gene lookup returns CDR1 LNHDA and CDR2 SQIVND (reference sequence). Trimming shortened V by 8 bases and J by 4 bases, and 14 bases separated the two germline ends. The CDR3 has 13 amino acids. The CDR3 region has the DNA TGTGCCAGTCTTGACGGGGGGAGCACTGAAGCTTTCTTT. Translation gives CASLDGGSTEAFF. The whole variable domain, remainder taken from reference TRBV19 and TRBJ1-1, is DGGITQSPKYLFRKEGQNVTLSCEQNLNHDAMYWYRQDPGQGLRLIYYSQIVNDFQKGDIAEGYSVSREKKESFPLTVTSAQKNPTAFYLCASLDGGSTEAFFGQGTRLTVV.

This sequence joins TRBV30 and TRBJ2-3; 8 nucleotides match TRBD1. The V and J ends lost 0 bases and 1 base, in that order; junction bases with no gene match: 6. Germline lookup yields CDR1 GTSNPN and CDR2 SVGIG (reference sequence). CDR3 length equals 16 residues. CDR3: CAWSVGTGGRTDTQYF. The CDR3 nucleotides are TGTGCCTGGAGTGTCGGGACAGGCGGGCGCACAGATACGCAGTATTTT.

CDR3 protein: CAWETGLNTEAFF. CDR3 DNA: TGTGCCTGGGAGACAGGGCTCAACACTGAAGCTTTCTTT. The genes are TRBV30 and TRBJ1-1; TRBD1 matches 7 bases. V shed 5 bases, J shed 2 bases, and the junction held 5 bases outside the gene matches. Germline V gene data show CDR1 as GTSNPN and CDR2 as SVGIG (reference sequence). The CDR3 loop spans 13 amino acids.

CDR3 nucleotide sequence: TGCACCAGCAGCCATGCCACAGAGCCAGATACGCAGTATTTT. Translation: CTSSHATEPDTQYF. The chain has TRBV1 and TRBJ2-3; whether TRBD1, the table's D call, matches the DNA was not checked. TRBV1 is marked as a pseudogene. The CDR3 consists of 14 residues.

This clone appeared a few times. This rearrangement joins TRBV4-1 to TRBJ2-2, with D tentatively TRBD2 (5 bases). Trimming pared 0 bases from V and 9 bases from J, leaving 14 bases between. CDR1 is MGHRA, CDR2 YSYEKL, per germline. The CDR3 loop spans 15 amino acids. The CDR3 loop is CASSQDYGGFRELFF. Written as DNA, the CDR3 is TGCGCCAGCAGCCAAGATTATGGAGGATTTAGGGAGCTGTTTTTT.

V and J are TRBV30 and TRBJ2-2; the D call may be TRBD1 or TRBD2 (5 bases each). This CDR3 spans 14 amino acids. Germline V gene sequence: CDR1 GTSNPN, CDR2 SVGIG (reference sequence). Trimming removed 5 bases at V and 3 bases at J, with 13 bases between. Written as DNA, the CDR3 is TGTGCCTGGGGGGACGGTATCCACACCGGGGAGCTGTTTTTT. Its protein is CAWGDGIHTGELFF. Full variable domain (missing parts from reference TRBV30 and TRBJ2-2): SQTIHQWPATLVQPVGSPLSLECTVEGTSNPNLYWYRQAAGRGLQLLFYSVGIGQISSEVPQNLSASRPQDRQFILSSKKLLLSDSGFYLCAWGDGIHTGELFFGEGSRLTVL.

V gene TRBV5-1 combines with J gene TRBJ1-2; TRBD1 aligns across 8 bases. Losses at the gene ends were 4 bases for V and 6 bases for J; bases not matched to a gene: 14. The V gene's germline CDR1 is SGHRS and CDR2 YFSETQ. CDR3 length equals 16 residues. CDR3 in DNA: TGCGCCAGCAGCGAGGACAGGGATGAATTGGGGAATGGCTACACCTTC. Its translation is CASSEDRDELGNGYTF.

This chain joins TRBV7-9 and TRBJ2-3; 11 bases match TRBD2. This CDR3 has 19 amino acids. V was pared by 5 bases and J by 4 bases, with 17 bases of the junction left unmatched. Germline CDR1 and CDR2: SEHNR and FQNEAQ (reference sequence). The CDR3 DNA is TGTGCCAGCAGCCCAACCCCCGGGACTAGCGGTTCTTTGGCAGATACGCAGTATTTT. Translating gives CASSPTPGTSGSLADTQYF.

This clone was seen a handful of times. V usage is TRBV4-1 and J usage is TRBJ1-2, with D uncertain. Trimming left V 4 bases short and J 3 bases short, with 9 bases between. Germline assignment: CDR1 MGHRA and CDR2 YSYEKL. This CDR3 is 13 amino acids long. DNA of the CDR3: TGCGCCAGCAGCCTCGTGTTGGACTATGGCTACACCTTC. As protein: CASSLVLDYGYTF.

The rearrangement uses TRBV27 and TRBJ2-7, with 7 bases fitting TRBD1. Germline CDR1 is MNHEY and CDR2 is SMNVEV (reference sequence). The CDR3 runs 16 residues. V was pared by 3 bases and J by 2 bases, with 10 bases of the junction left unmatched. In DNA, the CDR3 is TGTGCCAGCAGTTTCCTAGGACAGGCCACTACCTACGAGCAGTACTTC. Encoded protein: CASSFLGQATTYEQYF.

The CDR3 nucleotides are TGTGCCATCAGTGAGTCGGAGGGGGAGACGACCGGGGAGCTGTTTTTT. Its protein product is CAISESEGETTGELFF. The V and J genes are TRBV10-3 and TRBJ2-2; D might be TRBD1 or TRBD2, each matching 6 bases. Germline V gene data show CDR1 as ENHRY and CDR2 as SYGVKD. The CDR3 consists of 16 residues. Between the trimmed V and J ends, which lost 0 bases and 5 bases, there was a span of 13 bases.

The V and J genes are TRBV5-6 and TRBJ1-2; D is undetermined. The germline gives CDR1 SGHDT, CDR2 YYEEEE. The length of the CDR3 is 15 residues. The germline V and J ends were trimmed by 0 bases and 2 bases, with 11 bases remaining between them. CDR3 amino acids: CASSLGGGGNYGYTF. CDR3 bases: TGTGCCAGCAGCTTGGGGGGAGGTGGCAACTATGGCTACACCTTC.

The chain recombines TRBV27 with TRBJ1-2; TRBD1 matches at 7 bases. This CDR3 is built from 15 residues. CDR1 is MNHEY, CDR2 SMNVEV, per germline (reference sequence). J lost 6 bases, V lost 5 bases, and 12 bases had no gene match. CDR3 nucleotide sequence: TGTGCCAGCAGTACCTATTGGGACAGCGTAGATGGCTACACCTTC. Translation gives CASSTYWDSVDGYTF.